Shown below are 27 T cell receptor beta chains from a single sample sequenced in a study of neurological immune-mediated disorders. TCRdb recomputed calls from the 5' RACE reads with MiXCR, one row per CDR3 protein. The sample includes about 62,000 distinct CDR3 sequences, 4% to 5.5% of them seen just once. Sequencing input: PBMCs. The receptors derive from a woman in her forties or fifties with multiple sclerosis.

The sample holds a few counts of this clonotype. This could be a read error, since a much larger clone is one nucleotide away. This rearrangement joins TRBV6-1 to TRBJ2-7; D unresolved. CDR3 size: 13 residues. Germline-derived CDR1 and CDR2 are MNHNS and SASEGT. CDR3 bases: TGTGACACCTCCCTGGAGAAGTCATACGAGCAGTACTTC. Translated: CDTSLEKSYEQYF.

This clonotype was counted at least ten times. The V gene is TRBV6-6, the J gene TRBJ1-1, with a possible D match to TRBD1 (5 bases). The CDR3 sequence is 14 residues long. Germline V gives CDR1 MNHNY, CDR2 SVGAGI (reference sequence). V was shortened by 2 bases and J by 2 bases, with 9 bases between the two germline ends. CDR3 protein: CASSYEGLNTEAFF. The CDR3 nucleotides are TGTGCCAGCAGTTACGAGGGACTTAACACTGAAGCTTTCTTT.

This clonotype was observed at least ten times. The chain joins TRBV20-1 to TRBJ2-1, with 9 nucleotides matching TRBD1. The V gene's germline CDR1 is DFQATT and CDR2 SNEGSKA (reference sequence). The CDR3 totals 14 residues. Trimming cost V 5 bases and J 4 bases; bases outside gene matches: 6. The CDR3 nucleotides are TGCAGTGCTCCCCGGGACAGGGATTACAATGAGCAGTTCTTC. Its translation: CSAPRDRDYNEQFF.

This clonotype was observed at least ten times. The chain links TRBV5-1 to TRBJ2-6; no clear D. The V gene lost 2 bases and the J gene lost 2 bases, with 8 bases spanning the gap. Per the germline V gene, CDR1 is SGHRS and CDR2 is YFSETQ. This CDR3 spans 15 amino acids. The CDR3 DNA reads TGCGCCAGCAGCTTTTCCGGGCCTGGGGCCAACGTCCTGACTTTC. Amino acids: CASSFSGPGANVLTF.

This clonotype was counted between two and nine times. A much larger clone lies a single base off, so this may be a read error. The chain is built from TRBV20-1 and TRBJ1-1; tentative D call: TRBD1 (6 bases). The length of the CDR3 is 16 residues. Trimming took off 2 bases at V and 0 bases at J, with 16 bases between the two ends. Looked up from germline, CDR1 is DFQATT and CDR2 is SNEGSKA (reference sequence). The CDR3 loop is CSARRRDMGLNTEAFF. The CDR3 nucleotides read TGCAGTGCTAGACGGAGGGACATGGGACTGAACACTGAAGCTTTCTTT.

This clonotype has a handful of counts. The chain has TRBV5-1 and TRBJ2-3; the match to TRBD2 covers 8 bases. Per the germline V gene, CDR1 is SGHRS and CDR2 is YFSETQ. This CDR3 has 15 residues. Germline trimming cut 0 bases from V and 6 bases from J; bases unmatched to any gene: 6. CDR3 sequence (DNA): TGCGCCAGCAGCTTGGCGGGGGGGCTTGGTGATACGCAGTATTTT. It specifies CASSLAGGLGDTQYF.

For this clonotype: A much larger clone differs from this one at a single base, so this may be a read error. The chain is built from TRBV7-9 and TRBJ2-1; possibly TRBD2 for D (6 bases). CDR1 and CDR2 (germline): SEHNR, FQNEAQ (reference sequence). The CDR3 covers 15 residues. DNA for the CDR3: TGTGTCAGCAGCTTAGTTCGGGGAGGCTACAATGAGCAGTTCTTC. This codes for CVSSLVRGGYNEQFF. The entire variable domain, with the rest obtained from reference TRBV7-9 and TRBJ2-1, is as follows: DTGVSQNPRHKITKRGQNVTFRCDPISEHNRLYWYRQTLGQGPEFLTYFQNEAQLEKSRLLSDRFSAERPKGSFSTLEIQRTEQGDSAMYLCVSSLVRGGYNEQFFGPGTRLTVL.

This clonotype was seen many times. This chain joins TRBV10-3 and TRBJ1-2, with unresolved D. This CDR3 region has 14 residues. The germline gives CDR1 ENHRY, CDR2 SYGVKD. Between the trimmed V and J ends, which lost 11 bases and 4 bases, there was a span of 20 bases. CDR3 sequence reads: CALRKNSGPYGYTF. The CDR3 DNA reads TGTGCCCTGCGAAAGAACAGTGGGCCCTATGGCTACACCTTC.

This clonotype has ten or more counts. The chain recombines TRBV27 with TRBJ1-2; 7 positions match TRBD1. The CDR3 runs 14 residues. CDR1 is MNHEY and CDR2 is SMNVEV in the germline V gene (reference sequence). Trimming removed 10 bases from V and 7 bases from J; junction bases left unmatched: 15. CDR3 DNA: TGTGCCACCATGACAGGGATCGGGTTAGCTGGCTACACCTTC. It translates to CATMTGIGLAGYTF.

This clonotype was detected ten times or more. The CDR3 DNA follows: TGTGCCAGCAGCTTAGATTGGAATTCACCCCTCCACTTT. Encoded protein: CASSLDWNSPLHF. This chain uses TRBV11-2 with TRBJ1-6, with no clear D. The length of the CDR3 is 13 residues. V shed 0 bases and J shed 7 bases, with 4 bases lying between them. Germline values: CDR1 SGHAT, CDR2 FQNNGV.

This clonotype was observed many times. The rearrangement uses TRBV5-6 and TRBJ2-6, with no clear D. This CDR3 has 14 residues. The germline V and J ends were trimmed by 4 bases and 2 bases, with 7 bases remaining between them. CDR1 and CDR2 (germline): SGHDT, YYEEEE. CDR3 DNA sequence: TGTGCCAGCAGCCTAGAAACTGGGGCCAACGTCCTGACTTTC. It yields the protein CASSLETGANVLTF.

V usage is TRBV4-3 and J usage is TRBJ2-1, with 8 bases aligning to TRBD2. Germline values: CDR1 LGHNA, CDR2 YSLEER. This CDR3 comprises 18 residues. V was pared by 3 bases and J by 0 bases, with 10 bases of the junction left unmatched. The CDR3 bases are TGCGCCAGCAGCCAGAATTCCGGGACTAGAAACTCCTACAATGAGCAGTTCTTC. Translated, it gives CASSQNSGTRNSYNEQFF.

In this sample, this clonotype turned up many times. The chain joins TRBV7-2 to TRBJ2-6; a possible D gene is TRBD2 (6 bases). Germline V gene data show CDR1 as SGHTA and CDR2 as FQGNSA. Trimming removed 1 base at V and 2 bases at J, with 9 bases between. CDR3 length: 16 residues. The chain's CDR3 is CASSLVGGAGANVLTF. The CDR3 coding sequence is TGTGCCAGCAGCTTAGTTGGAGGGGCTGGGGCCAACGTCCTGACTTTC. Variable domain in full (rest from reference TRBV7-2 and TRBJ2-6): GAGVSQSPSNKVTEKGKDVELRCDPISGHTALYWYRQSLGQGLEFLIYFQGNSAPDKSGLPSDRFSAERTGGSVSTLTIQRTQQEDSAVYLCASSLVGGAGANVLTFGAGSRLTVL.

A note on this clonotype: It may be a read error: a sequence one base away is much more abundant. This chain links TRBV9 with TRBJ2-3; D may be TRBD1 (6 bases). V shed 3 bases and J shed 5 bases, with 13 bases lying between them. CDR1 is SGDLS, CDR2 YYNGEE, per germline. This CDR3 has 14 amino acids. CDR3 sequence reads: CASSDTRGGDTQYF. The CDR3 region has the DNA TGTGCCAGCAGCGACACTAGAGGGGGAGATACGCAGTATTTT.

This clonotype was picked up a small number of times. V and J are TRBV7-8 and TRBJ2-7, with 8 bases matching TRBD1. This CDR3 has 14 amino acids. J gave up 5 bases and V 2 bases, and 5 bases lay outside the gene matches. Germline CDR1 is SGHVS and CDR2 is FQNEAQ. CDR3 bases: TGTGCCAGCAGCTTAATAGGACAGGGCAACGAGCAGTACTTC. It specifies CASSLIGQGNEQYF.

This clonotype was seen more than once but under ten times. This may arise from a read error, as a much more abundant clone is one base away. The chain has TRBV7-2 and TRBJ1-1; a possible D gene is TRBD1 (5 bases). The CDR3 covers 13 residues. Germline-derived CDR1 and CDR2 are SGHTA and FQGNSA. The V gene lost 0 bases and the J gene lost 13 bases, with 15 bases spanning the gap. The CDR3 region is CASSLAQGGQVFF. CDR3 in DNA: TGTGCCAGCAGCTTAGCGCAGGGAGGGCAGGTTTTCTTT. Full variable domain (outside the CDR3, taken from reference TRBV7-2 and TRBJ1-1): GAGVSQSPSNKVTEKGKDVELRCDPISGHTALYWYRQSLGQGLEFLIYFQGNSAPDKSGLPSDRFSAERTGGSVSTLTIQRTQQEDSAVYLCASSLAQGGQVFFGQGTRLTVV.

This clonotype was counted ten times or more. V is TRBV3-1 and J is TRBJ2-5, with D perhaps matching TRBD2 (5 bases). CDR3 length: 17 residues. Trimming left V 1 base short and J 1 base short, with 16 bases between. The V gene's germline CDR1 is LGHDT and CDR2 YNNKEL (reference sequence). This CDR3 reads CASSQVGWRRSQETQYF. The CDR3 nucleotides are TGTGCCAGCAGCCAAGTGGGGTGGCGGAGGAGCCAAGAGACCCAGTACTTC.

This clonotype came up many times. The rearrangement joins TRBV5-1 to TRBJ2-2, with D uncertain. CDR3 length equals 15 residues. The V gene's germline CDR1 is SGHRS and CDR2 YFSETQ. The V gene lost 1 base and the J gene lost 1 base, with 8 bases spanning the gap. CDR3 amino acids: CASSLYGQNTGELFF. As DNA, the CDR3 is TGCGCCAGCAGCTTGTACGGGCAGAACACCGGGGAGCTGTTTTTT.

In its sample, this clonotype was seen many times. The rearrangement joins TRBV2 to TRBJ2-3, with TRBD2 as a possible D gene (6 bases). There are 15 residues in the CDR3. The germline CDR1 and CDR2 sequences are SNHLY and FYNNEI. Between the trimmed V and J ends, which lost 8 bases and 1 base, there was a span of 16 bases. The CDR3 loop is CASRPGSGGTDTQYF. DNA of the CDR3: TGTGCCAGCCGACCGGGATCGGGGGGCACAGATACGCAGTATTTT.

This clonotype was counted ten times or more. The rearrangement links TRBV20-1 to TRBJ2-3; 7 nucleotides align to TRBD2. The CDR3 length is 15 residues. J gave up 1 base and V 3 bases, and 7 bases lay outside the gene matches. Germline loops: CDR1 DFQATT, CDR2 SNEGSKA (reference sequence). The CDR3 region has the DNA TGCAGTGCTAGTCTTAGCGGGCTAGGCACAGATACGCAGTATTTT. Residues: CSASLSGLGTDTQYF.

This clonotype was seen a handful of times. This chain connects TRBV7-3 to TRBJ2-1; D remains ambiguous. The CDR3 length is 15 residues. Germline V gene data show CDR1 as SGHTA and CDR2 as FQGTGA. The V and J ends lost 4 bases and 3 bases respectively, with 13 bases between them. CDR3 residues: CASSSEMVNYNEQFF. CDR3 nucleotides: TGTGCCAGCAGCTCCGAGATGGTTAACTACAATGAGCAGTTCTTC.

This clonotype has at least ten counts. CDR3 amino acids: CASSFTGQGTRGYTF. CDR3 DNA sequence: TGTGCCAGCAGCTTTACGGGACAGGGGACCCGTGGCTACACCTTC. This chain links TRBV5-6 with TRBJ1-2; 10 bases map to TRBD1. From germline, CDR1 is SGHDT and CDR2 YYEEEE. This CDR3 contains 15 residues. J was trimmed by 7 bases and V by 2 bases; bases with no gene match: 8.

This clonotype occurred many times. The rearrangement joins TRBV6-4 to TRBJ2-6, with a tentative D call TRBD1 (6 bases). The CDR3 is 14 residues long. Trimming took 6 bases from V and 4 from J, leaving 10 bases between them. Germline CDR1 and CDR2: MRHNA and SNTAGT. The CDR3 spells CASSAGTGANVLTF. CDR3 bases: TGTGCCAGCAGCGCCGGGACAGGGGCCAACGTCCTGACTTTC.

This chain connects TRBV11-2 to TRBJ2-3, with TRBD1 matching over 10 bases. J lost 4 bases, V lost 4 bases, and 5 bases had no gene match. CDR3 length: 15 residues. CDR1 is SGHAT, CDR2 FQNNGV, per germline. CDR3 sequence reads: CASSWGTGEADTQYF. In DNA, the CDR3 is TGTGCCAGCAGCTGGGGGACAGGGGAGGCAGATACGCAGTATTTT.

On this clonotype: One base away lies a much larger clone, so this may be a sequencing read error. The gene calls are TRBV12-5 and TRBJ2-6; 9 nucleotides agree with TRBD1. The CDR3 runs to 14 residues. Germline CDR1 is LGHNT and CDR2 is FRNRAP. The DNA of the CDR3 is TGTGCTAGTGGTTTGGAACAGGGGGCCAAAGTCCTGACTTTC. This gives the protein CASGLEQGAKVLTF.

At least ten counts were recorded for this clonotype. The chain carries TRBV12-3 or TRBV12-4 and TRBJ2-5; unclear D gene. This CDR3 has 13 residues. The V end was cut by 2 bases, the J end by 5 bases, with 9 bases between. The CDR3 reads CASSLLGKETQYF. In DNA form, the CDR3 reads TGTGCCAGCAGTTTACTAGGAAAGGAGACCCAGTACTTC.

This clonotype was seen at least ten times. This sequence joins TRBV5-5 and TRBJ2-5; D possibly corresponds to TRBD2 (5 bases). Germline CDR1 SGHKS, CDR2 YYEKEE (reference sequence). V was clipped by 0 bases and J by 5 bases, with 11 bases between them. The CDR3 spans 14 residues. CDR3 nucleotide sequence: TGTGCCAGCAGCTTGGCGGACTCGGCGGAGACCCAGTACTTC. The encoded protein is CASSLADSAETQYF.